This TCR beta chain was recovered during a study of OX40 agonist ivuxolimab in advanced cancers. The germline V gene has CDR1 SGHVS and CDR2 FQNEAQ. The CDR3 extends over 14 amino acids. Deletions cut 4 bases from V and 0 bases from J, with 10 bases between. This clone was recorded only once. The protocol was immunoSEQ multiplex PCR, while the TCRdb copy is restricted to in-frame clones and leaves out a portion. Here the sample spans 12,000 or so clones, 79% being singletons. The receptor was derived from an adult with an advanced solid tumor such as melanoma, head and neck, liver or kidney cancer. The sequencing here drew on CD4+ or CD8+ T cells sorted from blood, taken in a trial of the OX40 agonist ivuxolimab. This sequence joins TRBV7-8 and TRBJ2-7; maybe TRBD1 (5 bases). Here the CDR3 reads CASSSRVDSYEQYF. CDR3 DNA: TGTGCCAGCAGCTCCAGGGTCGACTCCTACGAGCAGTACTTC.